One and the same sample provided the 32 T cell receptor beta chains below, sequenced in a study of Graves' ophthalmopathy and Graves' hyperthyroidism. From RNA, the CDR3 regions of TCR beta chains were amplified and sequenced. HTBI primers were employed in first-round RT-PCR, then a second-round multiplex PCR followed. TCRdb ran MiXCR on the multiplex PCR reads and lists one entry per CDR3 protein. The repertoire includes about 590,000 distinct CDR3 sequences, under 45% of them detected once, and about 4.2% sits in the top ten. The sample comprised peripheral blood or thyroid tissue (not recorded which). The origin of the receptors is an adult man with Graves' hyperthyroidism.

The table lists this clonotype with a few counts. The gene calls are TRBV27 and TRBJ2-7, with TRBD2 matching 9 bases. The length of the CDR3 is 15 residues. The germline V gene has CDR1 MNHEY and CDR2 SMNVEV (reference sequence). Trimming removed 6 bases from V and 2 bases from J; junction bases left unmatched: 8. The CDR3 region is CASSRGTSSTYEQYF. Written as DNA, the CDR3 is TGTGCCAGCAGCCGCGGGACTAGCTCAACCTACGAGCAGTACTTC.

As for this clonotype: At one boundary the junction diverges from the germline segment, which might be a read error. The chain links TRBV20-1 to TRBJ2-2; 9 bases are shared with TRBD2. This CDR3 region has 12 residues. Germline values: CDR1 DFQATT, CDR2 SNEGSKA (reference sequence). CDR3 bases: TGCAGTGCTAGACCGCGTAGCGGGGGGCTGTTTTTT. This gives the protein CSARPRSGGLFF.

This clonotype came up a few times. The rearrangement links TRBV30 to TRBJ1-1, with no clear D. The V end was cut by 5 bases, the J end by 4 bases, with 11 bases between. This CDR3 has 12 residues. CDR1 GTSNPN and CDR2 SVGIG come from the germline V gene (reference sequence). The CDR3 DNA reads as TGTGCCTGGGACGCAATCGGCACTGAAGCTTTCTTT. It yields the protein CAWDAIGTEAFF.

There are many counts of this clonotype. The CDR3 loop reads CASSLDPSASQETQYF. CDR3 nucleotides: TGTGCCAGCAGCTTAGATCCTAGCGCAAGTCAAGAGACCCAGTACTTC. The chain joins TRBV7-2 to TRBJ2-5, with TRBD2 as a possible D gene (6 bases). The CDR3 runs 16 residues. The V end was cut by 1 base, the J end by 2 bases, with 14 bases between. Per germline, CDR1 SGHTA and CDR2 FQGNSA.

This clonotype has ten or more counts. The V and J genes are TRBV7-9 and TRBJ2-7; 10 bases are a match to TRBD1. This CDR3 is 16 amino acids long. Per the germline V gene, CDR1 is SEHNR and CDR2 is FQNEAQ (reference sequence). The V and J ends lost 7 bases and 3 bases, in that order; junction bases with no gene match: 12. CDR3 DNA: TGTGCCAGCACCCCCTCGGGGACAGGGGAGTACTACGAGCAGTACTTC. It specifies CASTPSGTGEYYEQYF.

As to this clonotype: Possible read error: a much larger clone is one base away. The chain employs TRBV4-2 and TRBJ2-5, with a weak D call TRBD1 (5 bases). V was clipped by 2 bases and J by 5 bases, with 12 bases between them. The CDR3 consists of 14 residues. Germline V gives CDR1 LGHNA, CDR2 YNFKEQ. CDR3 sequence reads: CASSQQGGRETQYF. CDR3 sequence (DNA): TGTGCCAGCAGCCAACAGGGCGGTAGGGAGACCCAGTACTTC.

The rearrangement uses TRBV7-8 and TRBJ1-1, with a weak D call TRBD1 (6 bases). The CDR3 length is 15 residues. Germline lookup yields CDR1 SGHVS and CDR2 FQNEAQ. V lost 3 bases and J 7 bases, leaving 18 bases between the germline ends. CDR3 DNA sequence: TGTGCCAGCAGCTTCATGAGACAGGCGGCTTTTGAAGCTTTCTTT. The encoded protein is CASSFMRQAAFEAFF.

On this clonotype itself: The germline gene is not matched at one end of the junction; a read error may be the cause. This chain uses TRBV24-1 with TRBJ2-7; TRBD2 matches at 13 bases. This CDR3 has 16 amino acids. Germline CDR1 is KGHDR and CDR2 is SFDVKD. DNA for the CDR3: TGTGCCACCAGTGAAGCCGGGACTAGCGGGACCTACGAGCAGTGCTTC. Encoded protein: CATSEAGTSGTYEQCF.

Turning to this clonotype: Given a much more abundant clone one base away, this may be a read error. V usage is TRBV20-1 and J usage is TRBJ2-7; D is tentatively TRBD1 or TRBD2 (6 bases each). This CDR3 contains 16 residues. Trimming removed 3 bases from V and 2 bases from J, with 20 bases in between. CDR1 and CDR2 from the germline V gene are DFQATT and SNEGSKA (reference sequence). In nucleotides, the CDR3 is TGCAGTGCTAGCGGGGCGCGGGGTCGGGGGCCCTACGAGCAGTACTTC. Amino acids: CSASGARGRGPYEQYF.

This clonotype was counted many times. The chain is built from TRBV6-1 and TRBJ2-7; no reliable D call. CDR1 MNHNS and CDR2 SASEGT come from the germline V gene. The V end lost 1 base, the J end lost 10 bases, and 8 bases lay between the germline ends. This CDR3 has 11 amino acids. The CDR3 reads CASSEVGYQYF. CDR3 DNA sequence: TGTGCCAGCAGTGAAGTCGGGTATCAGTACTTC.

This clonotype came up many times. The chain employs TRBV12-3 or TRBV12-4 and TRBJ1-4; D may be TRBD1 (5 bases). Trimming pared 3 bases from V and 10 bases from J, leaving 12 bases between. The length of the CDR3 is 13 residues. CDR3 DNA sequence: TGTGCCAGCAGTTTGCTTCGGGGGGTAAAACTGTTTTTT. Its protein product is CASSLLRGVKLFF.

About this clonotype: An end of the junction differs from the germline gene, which may be a read error. The rearrangement uses TRBV7-7 and TRBJ2-3; either TRBD1 or TRBD2 may fit D (5 bases each). Germline lookup yields CDR1 SSHAT and CDR2 FNYEAQ (reference sequence). CDR3 size: 15 residues. The CDR3 is CASSTGTYSTDTQYF. The CDR3 DNA follows: TGTGCTAGCAGCACCGGGACGTATAGCACAGATACGCAGTATTTT. The complete variable domain, with remaining parts taken from reference TRBV7-7 and TRBJ2-3, reads GAGVSQSPRYKVTKRGQDVTLRCDPISSHATLYWYQQALGQGPEFLTYFNYEAQPDKSGLPSDRFSAERPEGSISTLTIQRTEQRDSAMYRCASSTGTYSTDTQYFGPGTRLTVL.

The chain uses TRBV28 and TRBJ2-7, with unresolved D. Between the trimmed V and J ends, which lost 10 bases and 0 bases, there was a span of 10 bases. This CDR3 has 12 residues. Germline V gene lookup returns CDR1 MDHEN and CDR2 SYDVKM. The CDR3 reads CAIKDGSYEQYF. For the CDR3, the DNA is TGTGCCATTAAGGACGGCTCCTACGAGCAGTACTTC.

A word on this clonotype: This may be a read error: a much more frequent sequence differs by one nucleotide. J is TRBJ2-7 and V is TRBV6-5, with D uncertain. The CDR3 has 15 residues. Germline V gene sequence: CDR1 MNHEY, CDR2 SVGAGI. Trimming took off 8 bases at V and 0 bases at J, with 17 bases between the two ends. The CDR3 spells CASDDRLTPSYEQYF. The CDR3 DNA reads as TGTGCCAGCGACGACCGACTGACACCCTCCTACGAGCAGTACTTC.

About this clonotype itself: This may be a read error: a much more frequent sequence differs by one nucleotide. The rearrangement links TRBV5-1 to TRBJ2-7; 10 positions agree with TRBD2. Germline V CDR1 and CDR2: SGHRS, YFSETQ. The CDR3 runs to 18 residues. Unmatched junction bases numbered 12, after V lost 0 bases and J lost 3 bases. The CDR3, as DNA: TGCGCCAGCAGCTTGGCCACTAGCGGGACGGCGGGTGTCTACGAGCAGTACTTC. Protein product: CASSLATSGTAGVYEQYF.

CDR3 DNA: TGTGCCAGTAAGGAGGGGGTGACAGATACGCAGTATTTT. Translation gives CASKEGVTDTQYF. V is TRBV19 and J is TRBJ2-3, with D perhaps being TRBD1 or TRBD2 (6 bases each). CDR3 length: 13 residues. Trimming left V 7 bases short and J 3 bases short, with 11 bases between. The V gene's germline CDR1 is LNHDA and CDR2 SQIVND (reference sequence).

The chain is built from TRBV11-3 and TRBJ2-2; 12 nucleotides line up with TRBD2. There are 16 residues in the CDR3. The germline gives CDR1 SGHNT, CDR2 YENEEA. Germline trimming cut 4 bases from V and 8 bases from J; bases unmatched to any gene: 8. The CDR3 sequence: CASSWLAGGAAGELFF. CDR3 in DNA: TGTGCCAGCAGCTGGCTAGCGGGAGGGGCGGCAGGGGAGCTGTTTTTT.

The table lists this clonotype with many counts. Written as DNA, the CDR3 is TGTGCCAGCAGTGAACCACGGGGACAGGTGGAGACCCAGTACTTC. This sequence encodes CASSEPRGQVETQYF. This chain links TRBV25-1 with TRBJ2-5, with 8 nucleotides matching TRBD1. The CDR3 covers 15 residues. V lost 2 bases, J lost 5 bases, and 7 bases stayed unmatched. CDR1 is MGHDK and CDR2 is SYGVNS in the germline V gene.

The chain recombines TRBV7-3 with TRBJ2-5; TRBD2 is a possible D gene (5 bases). The CDR3 covers 13 residues. CDR1 and CDR2 (germline): SGHTA, FQGTGA. The germline V and J ends were trimmed by 8 bases and 5 bases, with 15 bases remaining between them. CDR3 nucleotides: TGTGCCAGCTGGAGCCCTAGCCTGGAGACCCAGTACTTC. It is translated as CASWSPSLETQYF.

This clonotype was found many times. This chain connects TRBV20-1 to TRBJ1-4; D unclear. Germline CDR1 and CDR2: DFQATT and SNEGSKA (reference sequence). There are 14 residues in the CDR3. Between the trimmed V and J ends, which lost 1 base and 4 bases, there was a span of 10 bases. CDR3 region: CSARGRSNNEKLFF. In DNA, the CDR3 is TGCAGTGCTAGAGGAAGATCCAATAATGAAAAACTGTTTTTT.

On this clonotype itself: Since a much larger clone is just one base distant, this may be a read error. This chain uses TRBV9 with TRBJ2-5; perhaps TRBD2 as D (6 bases). The germline CDR1 and CDR2 sequences are SGDLS and YYNGEE. The CDR3 length is 14 residues. V dropped 3 bases and J dropped 2 bases, with 11 bases sitting between them. The CDR3 DNA follows: TGTGCCAGCAGCGGAGGGACTGAACAAGAGACCCAGTACTTC. Encoded protein: CASSGGTEQETQYF. The full variable domain, its missing parts supplied by reference TRBV9 and TRBJ2-5, is DSGVTQTPKHLITATGQRVTLRCSPRSGDLSVYWYQQSLDQGLQFLIQYYNGEERAKGNILERFSAQQFPDLHSELNLSSLELGDSALYFCASSGGTEQETQYFGPGTRLLVL.

This clonotype was recorded a few times. This chain joins TRBV3-1 and TRBJ1-2; no clear D gene. Deletions cut 3 bases from V and 11 bases from J, with 13 bases between. CDR3 length: 12 residues. The germline CDR1 and CDR2 sequences are LGHDT and YNNKEL (reference sequence). The CDR3 DNA follows: TGTGCCAGCAGCCAGGGCAAAACAGAGTACACCTTC. This encodes CASSQGKTEYTF.

The chain is built from TRBV24-1 and TRBJ1-2, with TRBD1 matching 9 bases. CDR1 is KGHDR, CDR2 SFDVKD, per germline. J gave up 5 bases and V 4 bases, and 4 bases lay outside the gene matches. The CDR3 runs to 14 residues. The CDR3 region is CATSEPDRGYGYTF. Written as DNA, the CDR3 is TGTGCCACCAGTGAACCGGACAGGGGATATGGCTACACCTTC.

This clonotype has at least ten counts. The V call is TRBV7-3, the J call TRBJ2-7; D may be TRBD1 (6 bases). Germline V CDR1 and CDR2: SGHTA, FQGTGA. Deletions cut 2 bases from V and 0 bases from J, with 11 bases between. The CDR3 has 15 amino acids. CDR3: CASSLGTDSSYEQYF. The CDR3 nucleotides read TGTGCCAGCAGCTTAGGGACGGACAGCTCCTACGAGCAGTACTTC.

The sample holds many counts of this clonotype. V and J are TRBV12-3 or TRBV12-4 and TRBJ1-1; D remains unclear. V lost 4 bases and J 1 base, leaving 7 bases between the germline ends. The CDR3 covers 13 residues. Written as DNA, the CDR3 is TGTGCCAGCAGTTCCCTCAAGAACACTGAAGCTTTCTTT. Amino acids: CASSSLKNTEAFF.

As for this clonotype: A single base separates this from a much larger clone, so it may be a read error. This rearrangement joins TRBV6-6 to TRBJ1-5; no reliable D call. The CDR3 has 14 residues. The germline V gene has CDR1 MNHNY and CDR2 SVGAGI (reference sequence). Trimming pared 3 bases from V and 0 bases from J, leaving 6 bases between. The CDR3 is CASSYRTSNQPQHF. CDR3 nucleotide sequence: TGTGCCAGCAGTTATAGGACTAGCAATCAGCCCCAGCATTTT.

This clonotype was observed a few times. DNA of the CDR3: TGTGCCAGCAGCCCTACTGGGGGAGGGAAGAACCAAGAGACCCAGTACTTC. Its protein product is CASSPTGGGKNQETQYF. The chain links TRBV5-8 to TRBJ2-5, with 7 nucleotides matching TRBD2. The CDR3 is 17 amino acids. The germline CDR1 and CDR2 sequences are SGHTS and YDEGEE. The ends lost 4 bases at V and 0 bases at J; junction bases unmatched: 12.

This clonotype was recorded a few times. This sequence joins TRBV5-1 and TRBJ1-6, with 8 positions matching TRBD1. Germline-derived CDR1 and CDR2 are SGHRS and YFSETQ. The CDR3 has 18 amino acids. Losses at the gene ends were 4 bases for V and 3 bases for J; bases not matched to a gene: 12. The CDR3 is CASSLEPGQEDYNSPLHF. The CDR3 bases are TGCGCCAGCAGCCTCGAACCGGGACAGGAAGACTATAATTCACCCCTCCACTTT.

This clonotype has a handful of counts. The chain combines TRBV20-1 with TRBJ2-5, with TRBD1 identical over 9 bases. CDR1 is DFQATT, CDR2 SNEGSKA, per germline (reference sequence). After removal of 2 bases from V and 5 bases from J, the junction contained 9 bases not matched to a gene. This CDR3 comprises 15 residues. CDR3 residues: CSARTGQGGGETQYF. The CDR3 region has the DNA TGCAGTGCTAGAACGGGACAGGGAGGAGGGGAGACCCAGTACTTC.

The CDR3 nucleotides read TGTGCCAGCAGCCAATGGGACAGACAAGACACTGAAGCTTTCTTT. It is translated as CASSQWDRQDTEAFF. V is TRBV7-3 and J is TRBJ1-1; 7 positions match TRBD1. This CDR3 region has 15 residues. J gave up 3 bases and V 5 bases, and 9 bases lay outside the gene matches. CDR1 is SGHTA and CDR2 is FQGTGA in the germline V gene.

About this clonotype itself: The CDR3 ends on some other residue instead of the conserved phenylalanine or tryptophan, so this is likely a read error. The chain couples TRBV20-1 to TRBJ2-7; 7 bases are a match to TRBD2. The V gene end was trimmed by 3 bases and the J gene end by 0 bases; junction bases not matched to a gene: 5. Germline loops: CDR1 DFQATT, CDR2 SNEGSKA (reference sequence). The CDR3 contains 14 residues. The CDR3, as DNA: TGCAGTGCTAGTCCGACGGGGGGCTCCTACGAGCAGTACCTC. It encodes CSASPTGGSYEQYL.

The chain couples TRBV9 to TRBJ1-1; D is possibly TRBD1 (6 bases). There are 15 residues in the CDR3. With 7 bases removed from V and 1 base from J, the gap between germline ends came to 17 bases. Germline CDR1 and CDR2: SGDLS and YYNGEE. The CDR3 sequence: CASSPPGGQNTEAFF. The CDR3 DNA reads TGTGCCAGCTCACCACCTGGGGGGCAGAACACTGAAGCTTTCTTT.